One and the same sample provided the 28 T cell receptor beta chains below, sequenced in a study of shared clonotypes between healthy human individuals. The repertoire was sequenced with immunoSEQ multiplex PCR; TCRdb's copy has only in-frame clones and lacks some. The sample has millions of clones; roughly 94% are singletons. Naive CD8 isolation took CD45RO-negative cells positively selected for CCR7 and excluded terminally differentiated effector memory CD45RA+ cells. The sequencing input was naive CD8+ T cells sorted from blood. These receptors all come from a man between 18 and 35 years old in good health.

This chain links TRBV13 with TRBJ2-1; 7 nucleotides match TRBD2. V was clipped by 5 bases and J by 3 bases; unmatched bases: 4. Germline V gives CDR1 PRHDT, CDR2 FYEKMQ (reference sequence). The CDR3 covers 14 residues. In DNA form, the CDR3 reads TGTGCCAGCAGCACCAGGGACTACTACAATGAGCAGTTCTTC. It is translated as CASSTRDYYNEQFF.

The V call is TRBV6-5, the J call TRBJ1-1; a weak D match, TRBD1 (6 bases). Trimming stripped 1 base from V and 2 bases from J, with 11 bases between. This CDR3 is 15 amino acids long. Germline V CDR1 and CDR2: MNHEY, SVGAGI. The CDR3, as DNA: TGTGCCAGCAGTTACTTGGGGGGGCAAAACACTGAAGCTTTCTTT. Protein product: CASSYLGGQNTEAFF.

V usage is TRBV6-5 and J usage is TRBJ2-7, with a possible D match to TRBD2 (6 bases). Trimming removed 2 bases from V and 6 bases from J, with 17 bases in between. The CDR3 sequence is 15 residues long. Germline CDR1 and CDR2: MNHEY and SVGAGI. The CDR3 spells CASSYGTGGWGEQYF. The CDR3, as DNA: TGTGCCAGCAGTTACGGAACCGGGGGATGGGGCGAGCAGTACTTC.

DNA of the CDR3: TGCAGCGTTGAATCCTTAGCGGAGGATACGCAGTATTTT. Protein sequence: CSVESLAEDTQYF. This chain connects TRBV29-1 to TRBJ2-3, with D possibly being TRBD2 (6 bases). The CDR3 totals 13 residues. Trimming removed 2 bases from V and 6 bases from J, with 12 bases in between. Germline V gene data show CDR1 as SQVTM and CDR2 as ANQGSEA.

This sequence joins TRBV6-6 and TRBJ2-7; 9 positions agree with TRBD1. CDR1 and CDR2 from the germline V gene are MNHNY and SVGAGI (reference sequence). This CDR3 has 16 residues. With 3 bases clipped from V and 4 bases from J, the junction kept 10 bases outside the gene matches. Written as DNA, the CDR3 is TGTGCCAGCAGTTATCCCCGGGACAGGGCCTATTACGAGCAGTACTTC. Amino acid sequence: CASSYPRDRAYYEQYF.

The chain is built from TRBV7-9 and TRBJ2-7, with 7 bases lining up with TRBD1. The CDR3 runs to 15 residues. CDR1 SEHNR and CDR2 FQNEAQ come from the germline V gene (reference sequence). Trimming cost V 1 base and J 0 bases; bases outside gene matches: 3. The CDR3 region has the DNA TGTGCCAGCAGCTTAGTAAGGGGGCCCTCCTACGAGCAGTACTTC. Its translation: CASSLVRGPSYEQYF.

Here the CDR3 DNA reads TGCAGCGTTGAAGAGCTTCGAGCGGGGGGCCTCGCAGATACGCAGTATTTT. Its translation: CSVEELRAGGLADTQYF. V is TRBV29-1 and J is TRBJ2-3, with 9 bases identical to TRBD2. Germline CDR1 and CDR2: SQVTM and ANQGSEA. The ends lost 0 bases at V and 4 bases at J; junction bases unmatched: 11. There are 17 residues in the CDR3.

The chain employs TRBV7-8 and TRBJ1-5; no clear D. V dropped 5 bases and J dropped 4 bases, with 12 bases sitting between them. CDR3 size: 14 residues. Germline V CDR1 and CDR2: SGHVS, FQNEAQ. The CDR3 reads CASSRSNTNQPQHF. As DNA, the CDR3 is TGTGCCAGCAGCCGATCGAACACGAATCAGCCCCAGCATTTT.

The rearrangement joins TRBV6-1 to TRBJ2-1, with 8 bases lining up with TRBD2. The junction had 7 bases not matched to a gene; V was cut back by 8 bases and J by 4 bases. This CDR3 has 14 residues. Germline V gives CDR1 MNHNS, CDR2 SASEGT. CDR3 loop: CASGISGGYNEQFF. In DNA, the CDR3 is TGTGCCAGCGGTATTTCGGGGGGGTACAATGAGCAGTTCTTC.

In DNA, the CDR3 is TGTGCCTGGTCCCTCGGCCTTCTTTATGGCTACACCTTC. The encoded protein is CAWSLGLLYGYTF. The gene calls are TRBV30 and TRBJ1-2; D ambiguous. CDR1 is GTSNPN and CDR2 is SVGIG in the germline V gene (reference sequence). V dropped 5 bases and J dropped 5 bases, with 15 bases sitting between them. This CDR3 comprises 13 residues.

The chain couples TRBV30 to TRBJ1-5, with D uncertain. The germline CDR1 and CDR2 sequences are GTSNPN and SVGIG (reference sequence). The CDR3 consists of 15 residues. The V end was cut by 1 base, the J end by 3 bases, with 13 bases between. The CDR3 DNA reads as TGTGCCTGGAGTGGCTCAGCTTCTTCCAATCAGCCCCAGCATTTT. Its translation: CAWSGSASSNQPQHF.

In regard to this clone: One end of the junction fails to match germline, which may point to a read error. This CDR3 is also generated by other DNA sequences in the sample. This chain connects TRBV9 to TRBJ1-5, with D hard to call. The CDR3 covers 14 residues. Germline V gene data show CDR1 as SGDLS and CDR2 as YYNGEE. The CDR3 DNA sequence: TGCGCCAGCAGCGTTGACGTTAGCAATCAGCCCCAGCATTTT. As protein: CASSVDVSNQPQHF.

The V call is TRBV6-1, the J call TRBJ2-1; 9 positions agree with TRBD2. This CDR3 comprises 15 residues. In germline, CDR1 is MNHNS, CDR2 SASEGT. Losses at the gene ends were 3 bases for V and 3 bases for J; bases not matched to a gene: 3. In DNA form, the CDR3 reads TGTGCCAGCAGTGAGAGACTAGCGGACTACAATGAGCAGTTCTTC. It codes for CASSERLADYNEQFF.

The chain employs TRBV9 and TRBJ2-1; 10 positions match TRBD2. The ends lost 2 bases at V and 6 bases at J; junction bases unmatched: 5. The CDR3 runs 15 residues. The germline V gene encodes CDR1 SGDLS and CDR2 YYNGEE. The DNA for the CDR3 is TGTGCCAGCAGCGTCAGCGGGGGGGATCGCAATGAGCAGTTCTTC. This gives the protein CASSVSGGDRNEQFF. The complete variable domain, with remaining parts taken from reference TRBV9 and TRBJ2-1, reads DSGVTQTPKHLITATGQRVTLRCSPRSGDLSVYWYQQSLDQGLQFLIQYYNGEERAKGNILERFSAQQFPDLHSELNLSSLELGDSALYFCASSVSGGDRNEQFFGPGTRLTVL.

The rearrangement uses TRBV7-9 and TRBJ2-3; 11 bases align to TRBD2. V was clipped by 5 bases and J by 0 bases; unmatched bases: 13. This CDR3 has 19 residues. Germline lookup yields CDR1 SEHNR and CDR2 FQNEAQ (reference sequence). CDR3 sequence reads: CASSPTGTSGDPSTDTQYF. The CDR3 region has the DNA TGTGCCAGCAGCCCGACCGGGACTAGCGGTGATCCTAGCACAGATACGCAGTATTTT.

This chain connects TRBV5-6 to TRBJ2-7; 10 bases align to TRBD2. CDR3 length: 16 amino acids. Trimming cost V 1 base and J 7 bases; bases outside gene matches: 11. The germline V gene has CDR1 SGHDT and CDR2 YYEEEE. CDR3 sequence reads: CASSLSRLAGVWEQYF. CDR3 nucleotide sequence: TGTGCCAGCAGCTTGTCTCGCCTAGCGGGAGTCTGGGAGCAGTACTTC.

The rearrangement joins TRBV28 to TRBJ1-2; D perhaps matches TRBD1 (6 bases). The V and J ends lost 2 bases and 4 bases respectively, with 14 bases between them. The CDR3 runs to 15 residues. CDR1 is MDHEN and CDR2 is SYDVKM in the germline V gene. In nucleotides, the CDR3 is TGTGCCAGCAGTTTAGTTGAGATGGGGGCCTATGGCTACACCTTC. Protein sequence: CASSLVEMGAYGYTF.

CDR3 protein: CASGSEGLDTEAFF. CDR3 coding DNA: TGTGCTAGTGGTTCGGAGGGGTTAGACACTGAAGCTTTCTTT. This sequence joins TRBV12-5 and TRBJ1-1; weak D call: TRBD1 (5 bases). CDR1 and CDR2 from the germline V gene are LGHNT and FRNRAP. Trimming removed 4 bases at V and 3 bases at J, with 12 bases between. The length of the CDR3 is 14 residues.

This sequence joins TRBV5-1 and TRBJ1-2; D unclear. The germline V gene has CDR1 SGHRS and CDR2 YFSETQ. The CDR3 contains 15 residues. V was clipped by 0 bases and J by 4 bases, with 13 bases between them. Here the CDR3 DNA reads TGCGCCAGCAGCTTGGATAGTAATCCGCTCTATGGCTACACCTTC. As protein: CASSLDSNPLYGYTF. Complete variable domain (other parts from reference TRBV5-1 and TRBJ1-2): KAGVTQTPRYLIKTRGQQVTLSCSPISGHRSVSWYQQTPGQGLQFLFEYFSETQRNKGNFPGRFSGRQFSNSRSEMNVSTLELGDSALYLCASSLDSNPLYGYTFGSGTRLTVV.

CDR3: CASSPLDGLSEEKLFF. CDR3 nucleotide sequence: TGTGCCAGCAGTCCATTAGACGGTCTCTCTGAGGAAAAACTGTTTTTT. The rearrangement joins TRBV27 to TRBJ1-4; no firm D call. The V gene's germline CDR1 is MNHEY and CDR2 SMNVEV (reference sequence). V shed 5 bases and J shed 8 bases, with 21 bases lying between them. The CDR3 extends over 16 amino acids.

This rearrangement joins TRBV7-8 to TRBJ2-1, with TRBD2 identical over 9 bases. Losses at the gene ends were 5 bases for V and 3 bases for J; bases not matched to a gene: 11. Germline values: CDR1 SGHVS, CDR2 FQNEAQ. The CDR3 extends over 17 amino acids. CDR3 bases: TGTGCCAGCAGCCTTTATGTAGCGGGGGAATACTACAATGAGCAGTTCTTC. It specifies CASSLYVAGEYYNEQFF.

The chain recombines TRBV27 with TRBJ1-3, with D uncertain. Germline CDR1 and CDR2: MNHEY and SMNVEV (reference sequence). This CDR3 contains 12 residues. V was shortened by 5 bases and J by 4 bases, with 6 bases between the two germline ends. The CDR3 coding sequence is TGTGCCAGCAGTGCCTTAGGAAACACCATATATTTT. This codes for CASSALGNTIYF.

The CDR3 protein is CASSSPGQKEANEKLFF. The DNA for the CDR3 is TGTGCCAGCAGTTCTCCGGGACAAAAGGAGGCTAATGAAAAACTGTTTTTT. The chain joins TRBV28 to TRBJ1-4, with D perhaps matching TRBD1 (6 bases). The CDR3 extends over 17 amino acids. Trimming stripped 4 bases from V and 3 bases from J, with 18 bases between. Germline V gene data show CDR1 as MDHEN and CDR2 as SYDVKM.

The chain combines TRBV9 with TRBJ2-7; D may be TRBD2 (6 bases). Germline CDR1 reads SGDLS; CDR2 reads YYNGEE. This CDR3 comprises 13 residues. V lost 3 bases to trimming and J lost 6 bases, with 13 bases between them. CDR3 DNA sequence: TGTGCCAGCAGCGCCGGGGACTTAGGCGAGCAGTACTTC. Protein: CASSAGDLGEQYF.

V is TRBV5-1 and J is TRBJ2-3, with D perhaps TRBD1 (6 bases). V dropped 1 base and J dropped 2 bases, with 14 bases sitting between them. The CDR3 spans 16 residues. Germline V gives CDR1 SGHRS, CDR2 YFSETQ. Written as DNA, the CDR3 is TGCGCCAGCAGCTTGTGGCAGGGGCACTCCACAGATACGCAGTATTTT. Translated, it gives CASSLWQGHSTDTQYF.

This chain joins TRBV5-4 and TRBJ2-7, with TRBD2 matching over 7 bases. The CDR3 is 16 residues long. V shed 5 bases, J shed 3 bases, and the junction held 14 bases outside the gene matches. CDR1 is SGHNT, CDR2 YYREEE, per germline (reference sequence). CDR3: CASSSLADPDVYEQYF. The CDR3 DNA is TGTGCCAGCAGTTCGCTAGCGGACCCCGATGTCTACGAGCAGTACTTC.

The chain carries TRBV7-6 and TRBJ1-1, with D possibly TRBD1 on 6 matching bases. Germline values: CDR1 SGHVS, CDR2 FNYEAQ. V lost 3 bases and J lost 4, with 15 bases in between. The CDR3 extends over 15 amino acids. CDR3 residues: CASSLGGGQVTEAFF. CDR3 in DNA: TGTGCCAGCAGCTTGGGCGGGGGGCAGGTCACTGAAGCTTTCTTT.

The chain recombines TRBV27 with TRBJ2-7; 10 bases map to TRBD1. CDR3 length: 17 amino acids. CDR1 MNHEY and CDR2 SMNVEV come from the germline V gene (reference sequence). V lost 6 bases, J lost 4 bases, and 15 bases stayed unmatched. DNA for the CDR3: TGTGCCAGCAGGGTGACAGGGGGCAAGTCTGCTCGTTACGAGCAGTACTTC. Amino acid sequence: CASRVTGGKSARYEQYF.